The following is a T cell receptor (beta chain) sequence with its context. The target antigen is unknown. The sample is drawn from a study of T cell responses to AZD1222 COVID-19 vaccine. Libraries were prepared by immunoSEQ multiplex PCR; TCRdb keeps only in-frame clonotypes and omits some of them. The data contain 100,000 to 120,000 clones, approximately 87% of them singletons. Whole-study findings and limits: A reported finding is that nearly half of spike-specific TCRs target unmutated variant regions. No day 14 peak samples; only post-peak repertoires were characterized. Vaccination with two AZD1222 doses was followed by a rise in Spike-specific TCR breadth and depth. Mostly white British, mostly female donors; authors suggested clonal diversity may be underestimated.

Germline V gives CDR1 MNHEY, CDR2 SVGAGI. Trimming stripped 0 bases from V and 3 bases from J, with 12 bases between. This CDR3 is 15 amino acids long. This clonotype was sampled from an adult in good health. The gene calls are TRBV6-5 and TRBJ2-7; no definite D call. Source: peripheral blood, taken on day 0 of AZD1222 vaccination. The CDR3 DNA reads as TGTGCCAGCAGTTACTCCCCTAGACTCGGCTACGAGCAGTACTTC. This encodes CASSYSPRLGYEQYF.